This TCR beta chain was sequenced during a study of radiotherapy plus CTLA-4 blockade in lung cancer. Study overall: Disease control was seen in about 30% of patients, objective responses in roughly 19%.

Ipilimumab CTLA-4 blockade and focal radiation were given to patients with chemo-refractory metastatic non-small-cell lung cancer. Sequencing used immunoSEQ multiplex PCR; TCRdb keeps in-frame clones, though not all of them. This table holds about 47,000 clones, 65% to 85% found once. This CDR3 has 14 residues. The V end lost 3 bases, the J end lost 1 base, and 9 bases lay between the germline ends. The germline gives CDR1 SGHVS, CDR2 FNYEAQ. Study results and caveats: There was expansion of tumor-derived TCR clones in blood after radiotherapy plus ipilimumab.

On this clone: Its antigen is not identified.

The source was peripheral blood, collected from a patient treated with radiotherapy plus ipilimumab. The chain combines TRBV7-6 with TRBJ2-5; D uncertain. The TCR originated in a human donor with non-small cell lung cancer who had stable disease on radiotherapy plus ipilimumab. As DNA, the CDR3 is TGTGCCAGCAGCTTCGGATCCATCCAAGAGACCCAGTACTTC. Amino acids: CASSFGSIQETQYF.